This entry features one T cell receptor (beta chain) sequence. The CDR3 length is 14 residues. Trimming shortened V by 4 bases and J by 5 bases, and 15 bases separated the two germline ends. Germline V lookup: CDR1 SGHRS, CDR2 YFSETQ. It was with random hexamers that 0.5 to 1 ug RNA was reverse transcribed. Each CDR3 protein gets one entry after TCRdb re-called the immunoSEQ multiplex PCR reads with MiXCR. The table lists approximately 190,000 distinct CDR3 sequences, about 93% of them singletons. The data were obtained in a study of CD8 T cells in Susac syndrome. The sample comprised CD4+ T cells from PBMCs. This TCR was recovered from a human donor in good health. V usage is TRBV5-1 and J usage is TRBJ1-1, with D perhaps matching TRBD1 (5 bases). CDR3 region: CASSLGVLRTEAFF. The CDR3 DNA is TGCGCCAGCAGCCTAGGGGTATTGAGGACTGAAGCTTTCTTT.